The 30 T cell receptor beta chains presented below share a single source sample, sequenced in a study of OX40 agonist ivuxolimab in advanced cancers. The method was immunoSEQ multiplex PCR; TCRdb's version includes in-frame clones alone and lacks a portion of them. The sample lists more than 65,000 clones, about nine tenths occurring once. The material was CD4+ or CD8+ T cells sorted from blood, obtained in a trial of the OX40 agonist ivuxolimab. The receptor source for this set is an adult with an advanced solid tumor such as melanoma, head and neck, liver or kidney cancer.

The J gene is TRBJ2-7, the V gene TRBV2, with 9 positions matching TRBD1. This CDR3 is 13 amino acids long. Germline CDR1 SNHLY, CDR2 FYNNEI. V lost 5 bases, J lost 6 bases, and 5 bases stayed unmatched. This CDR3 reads CASSTGTGTEQYF. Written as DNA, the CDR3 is TGTGCCAGCAGTACCGGGACAGGGACCGAGCAGTACTTC.

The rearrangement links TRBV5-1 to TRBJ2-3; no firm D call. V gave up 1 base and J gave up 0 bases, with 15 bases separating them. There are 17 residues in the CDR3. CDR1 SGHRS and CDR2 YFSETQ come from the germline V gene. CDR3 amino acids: CASSLRPASSSTDTQYF. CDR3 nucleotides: TGCGCCAGCAGCTTGAGGCCAGCCTCTTCTAGCACAGATACGCAGTATTTT.

CDR3 in amino acids: CASSAQGLNTEAFF. Written as DNA, the CDR3 is TGTGCCAGCAGTGCACAGGGTTTGAACACTGAAGCTTTCTTT. V and J are TRBV2 and TRBJ1-1, with D perhaps TRBD1 (6 bases). Deletions cut 4 bases from V and 0 bases from J, with 9 bases between. This CDR3 has 14 amino acids. Germline assignment: CDR1 SNHLY and CDR2 FYNNEI.

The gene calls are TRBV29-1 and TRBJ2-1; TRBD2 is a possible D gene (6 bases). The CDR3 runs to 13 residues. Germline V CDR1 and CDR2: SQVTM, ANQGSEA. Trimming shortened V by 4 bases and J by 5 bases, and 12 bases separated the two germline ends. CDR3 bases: TGCAGCGTTGGGCGGGGCCCTGACAATGAGCAGTTCTTC. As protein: CSVGRGPDNEQFF.

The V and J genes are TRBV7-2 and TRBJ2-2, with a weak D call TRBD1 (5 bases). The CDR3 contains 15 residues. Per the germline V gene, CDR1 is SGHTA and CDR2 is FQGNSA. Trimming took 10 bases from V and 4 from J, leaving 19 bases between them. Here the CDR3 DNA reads TGTGCCACCCGACGGAAGGGGTCGAGCACCGGGGAGCTGTTTTTT. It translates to CATRRKGSSTGELFF.

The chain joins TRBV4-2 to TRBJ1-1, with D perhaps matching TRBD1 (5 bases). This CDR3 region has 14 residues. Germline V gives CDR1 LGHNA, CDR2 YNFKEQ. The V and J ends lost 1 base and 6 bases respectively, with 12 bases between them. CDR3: CASSQGPGPPEAFF. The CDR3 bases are TGTGCCAGCAGCCAAGGCCCAGGGCCGCCTGAAGCTTTCTTT.

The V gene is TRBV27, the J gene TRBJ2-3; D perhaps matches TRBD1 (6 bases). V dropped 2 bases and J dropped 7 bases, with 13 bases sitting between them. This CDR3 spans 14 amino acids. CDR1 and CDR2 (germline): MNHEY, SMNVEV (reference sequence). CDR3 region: CASSLGGRGYTQYF. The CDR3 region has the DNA TGTGCCAGCAGTTTAGGGGGCAGGGGATATACGCAGTATTTT.

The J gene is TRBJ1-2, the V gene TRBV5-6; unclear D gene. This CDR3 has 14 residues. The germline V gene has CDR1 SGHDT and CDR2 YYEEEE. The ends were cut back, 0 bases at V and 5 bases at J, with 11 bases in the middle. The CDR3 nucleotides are TGTGCCAGCAGCTTGGGTCATAGAGGGTATGGCTACACCTTC. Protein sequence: CASSLGHRGYGYTF.

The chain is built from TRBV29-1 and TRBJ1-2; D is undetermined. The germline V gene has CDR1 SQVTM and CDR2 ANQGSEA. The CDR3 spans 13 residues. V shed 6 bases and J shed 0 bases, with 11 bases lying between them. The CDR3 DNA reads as TGCAGCGTCCGCACTGTCGCTAACTATGGCTACACCTTC. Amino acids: CSVRTVANYGYTF.

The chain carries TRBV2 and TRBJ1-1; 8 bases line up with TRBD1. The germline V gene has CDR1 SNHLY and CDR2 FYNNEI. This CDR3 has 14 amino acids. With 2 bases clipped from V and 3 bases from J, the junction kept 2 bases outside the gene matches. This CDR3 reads CASSEQGAYTEAFF. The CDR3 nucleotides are TGTGCCAGCAGTGAACAGGGGGCCTACACTGAAGCTTTCTTT.

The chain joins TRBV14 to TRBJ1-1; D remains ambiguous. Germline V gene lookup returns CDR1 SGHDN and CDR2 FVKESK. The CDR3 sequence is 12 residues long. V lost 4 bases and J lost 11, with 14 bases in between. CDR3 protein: CASSPSRLDAFF. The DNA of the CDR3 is TGTGCCAGCAGCCCCTCCAGGCTAGACGCTTTCTTT.

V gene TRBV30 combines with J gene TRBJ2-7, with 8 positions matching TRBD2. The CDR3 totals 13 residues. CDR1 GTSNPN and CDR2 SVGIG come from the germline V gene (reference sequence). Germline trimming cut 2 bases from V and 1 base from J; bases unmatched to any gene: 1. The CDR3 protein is CAWSRGGSYEQYF. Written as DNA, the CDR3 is TGTGCCTGGAGTCGCGGGGGGTCCTACGAGCAGTACTTC.

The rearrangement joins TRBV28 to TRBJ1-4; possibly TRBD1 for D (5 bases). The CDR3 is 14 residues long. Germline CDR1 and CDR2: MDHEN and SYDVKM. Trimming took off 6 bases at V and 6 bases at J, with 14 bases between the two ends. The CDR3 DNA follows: TGTGCCAGCAGGGAAACGGGGGAGGATGAAAAACTGTTTTTT. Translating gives CASRETGEDEKLFF.

CDR3 nucleotide sequence: TGTGCCAGCAGCATAAGCGGCGGGGCAGAGACCCAGTACTTC. Translation gives CASSISGGAETQYF. The V and J genes are TRBV5-4 and TRBJ2-5, with D perhaps matching TRBD2 (6 bases). The CDR3 length is 14 residues. V lost 4 bases and J 4 bases, leaving 14 bases between the germline ends. Germline V gene data show CDR1 as SGHNT and CDR2 as YYREEE (reference sequence).

CDR3 region: CSVLDDKTYEQYF. CDR3 DNA sequence: TGCAGCGTTCTGGACGACAAAACCTACGAGCAGTACTTC. The rearrangement joins TRBV29-1 to TRBJ2-7, with D hard to call. This CDR3 has 13 amino acids. V was pared by 5 bases and J by 2 bases, with 13 bases between. Per germline, CDR1 SQVTM and CDR2 ANQGSEA.

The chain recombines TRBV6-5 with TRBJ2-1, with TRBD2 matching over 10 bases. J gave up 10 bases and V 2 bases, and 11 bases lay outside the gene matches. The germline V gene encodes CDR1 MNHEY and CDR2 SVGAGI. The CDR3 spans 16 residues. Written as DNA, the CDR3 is TGTGCCAGCAGTTACACCTCGGGCCTAGCGGGGGCCGAGCAGTTCTTC. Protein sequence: CASSYTSGLAGAEQFF.

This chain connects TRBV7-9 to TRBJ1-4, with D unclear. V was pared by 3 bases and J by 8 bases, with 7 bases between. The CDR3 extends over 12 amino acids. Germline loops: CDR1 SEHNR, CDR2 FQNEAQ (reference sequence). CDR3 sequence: CASSLNSEKLFF. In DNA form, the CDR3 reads TGTGCCAGCAGCTTGAACTCGGAAAAACTGTTTTTT. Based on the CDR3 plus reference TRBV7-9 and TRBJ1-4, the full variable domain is DTGVSQNPRHKITKRGQNVTFRCDPISEHNRLYWYRQTLGQGPEFLTYFQNEAQLEKSRLLSDRFSAERPKGSFSTLEIQRTEQGDSAMYLCASSLNSEKLFFGSGTQLSVL.

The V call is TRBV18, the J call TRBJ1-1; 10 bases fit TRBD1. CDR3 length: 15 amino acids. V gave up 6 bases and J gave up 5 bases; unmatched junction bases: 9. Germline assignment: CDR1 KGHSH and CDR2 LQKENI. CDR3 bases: TGTGCCAGCTCCCGACAGGGGGCGGACAGGACTGAAGCTTTCTTT. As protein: CASSRQGADRTEAFF.

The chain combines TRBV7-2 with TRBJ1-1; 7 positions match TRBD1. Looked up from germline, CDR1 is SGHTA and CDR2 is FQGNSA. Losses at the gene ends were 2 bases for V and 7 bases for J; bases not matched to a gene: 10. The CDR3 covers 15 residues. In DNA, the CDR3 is TGTGCCAGCAGCTTAATTGGACAGGCGCGGGGTGAAGCTTTCTTT. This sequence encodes CASSLIGQARGEAFF. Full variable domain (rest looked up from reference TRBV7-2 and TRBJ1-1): GAGVSQSPSNKVTEKGKDVELRCDPISGHTALYWYRQSLGQGLEFLIYFQGNSAPDKSGLPSDRFSAERTGGSVSTLTIQRTQQEDSAVYLCASSLIGQARGEAFFGQGTRLTVV.

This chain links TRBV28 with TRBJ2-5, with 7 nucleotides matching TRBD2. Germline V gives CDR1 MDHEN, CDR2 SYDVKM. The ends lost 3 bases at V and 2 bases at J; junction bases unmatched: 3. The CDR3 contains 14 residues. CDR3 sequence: CASSLLAAQETQYF. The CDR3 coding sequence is TGTGCCAGCAGTTTGCTAGCGGCACAAGAGACCCAGTACTTC.

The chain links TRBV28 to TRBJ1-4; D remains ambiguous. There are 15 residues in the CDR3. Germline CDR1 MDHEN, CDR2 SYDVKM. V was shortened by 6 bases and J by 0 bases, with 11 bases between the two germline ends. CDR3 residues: CASRPAGATNEKLFF. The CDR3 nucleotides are TGTGCCAGCAGGCCAGCTGGTGCAACTAATGAAAAACTGTTTTTT.

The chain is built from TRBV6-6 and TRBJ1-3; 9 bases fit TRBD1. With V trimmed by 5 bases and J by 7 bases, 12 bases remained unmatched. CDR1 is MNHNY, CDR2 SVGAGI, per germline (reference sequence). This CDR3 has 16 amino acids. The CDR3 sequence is CASSGTGSTRGNTIYF. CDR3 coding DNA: TGTGCCAGCAGTGGGACAGGGTCAACCCGAGGGAACACCATATATTTT.

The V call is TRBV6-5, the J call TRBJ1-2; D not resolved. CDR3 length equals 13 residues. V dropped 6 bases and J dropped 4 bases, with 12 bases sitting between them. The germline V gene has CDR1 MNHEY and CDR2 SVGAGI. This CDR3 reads CASRLPGSYGYTF. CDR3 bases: TGTGCCAGCAGGCTCCCCGGCAGCTATGGCTACACCTTC.

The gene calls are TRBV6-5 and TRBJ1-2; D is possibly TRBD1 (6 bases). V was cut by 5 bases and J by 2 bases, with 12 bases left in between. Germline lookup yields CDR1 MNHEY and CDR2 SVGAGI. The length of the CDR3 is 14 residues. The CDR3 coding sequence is TGTGCCAGCAGTCGGACAGCGATCAACTATGGCTACACCTTC. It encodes CASSRTAINYGYTF.

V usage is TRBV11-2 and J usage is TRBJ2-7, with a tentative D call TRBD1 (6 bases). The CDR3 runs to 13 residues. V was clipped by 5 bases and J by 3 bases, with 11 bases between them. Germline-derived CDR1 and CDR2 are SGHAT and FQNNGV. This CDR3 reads CASSAGTHYEQYF. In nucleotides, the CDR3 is TGTGCCAGCAGCGCCGGGACACACTACGAGCAGTACTTC.

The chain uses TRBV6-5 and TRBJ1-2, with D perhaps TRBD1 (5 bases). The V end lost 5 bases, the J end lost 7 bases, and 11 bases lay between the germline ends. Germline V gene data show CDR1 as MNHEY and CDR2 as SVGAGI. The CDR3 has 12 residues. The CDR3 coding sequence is TGTGCCAGCAGTAGGGACCCTTCTGGCTACACCTTC. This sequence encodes CASSRDPSGYTF.

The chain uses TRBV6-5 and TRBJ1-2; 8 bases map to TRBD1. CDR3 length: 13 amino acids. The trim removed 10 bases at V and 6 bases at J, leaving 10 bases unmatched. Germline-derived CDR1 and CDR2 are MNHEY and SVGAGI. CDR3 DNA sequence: TGTGCCACCCTGGACAGGGCAAGGGATGGCTACACCTTC. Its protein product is CATLDRARDGYTF.

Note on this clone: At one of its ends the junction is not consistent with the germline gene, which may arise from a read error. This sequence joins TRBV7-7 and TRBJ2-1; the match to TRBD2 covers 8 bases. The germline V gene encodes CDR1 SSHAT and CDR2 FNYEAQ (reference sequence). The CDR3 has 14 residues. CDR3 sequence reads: CASSLGLAGDEQFF. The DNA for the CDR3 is TGTGCTAGCAGCTTAGGGCTAGCGGGCGATGAGCAGTTCTTC.

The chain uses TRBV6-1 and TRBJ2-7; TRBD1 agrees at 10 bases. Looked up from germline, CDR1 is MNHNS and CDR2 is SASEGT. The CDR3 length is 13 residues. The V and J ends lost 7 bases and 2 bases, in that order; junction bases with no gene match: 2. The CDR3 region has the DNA TGTGCCAGCAAGGGACAGGGGACCTACGAGCAGTACTTC. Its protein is CASKGQGTYEQYF.

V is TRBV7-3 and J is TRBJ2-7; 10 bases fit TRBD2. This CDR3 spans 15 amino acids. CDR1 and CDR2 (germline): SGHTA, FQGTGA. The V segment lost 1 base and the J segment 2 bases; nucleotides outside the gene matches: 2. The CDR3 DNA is TGTGCCAGCAGCTTAAGAAGCGGGGGGGCCTACGAGCAGTACTTC. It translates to CASSLRSGGAYEQYF.